This T cell receptor beta chain stems from a study of T cell responses to AZD1222 COVID-19 vaccine. Study-wide context: Combined were second doses at about 4 or about 12 weeks.

Profiled with immunoSEQ multiplex PCR; TCRdb holds only in-frame clones, not every one. The table records some 100,000 clones, less than 90% of them present only once. Only one count was recorded for this clone. The antigen remains undetermined. Findings and caveats of the study: Baseline seropositives among AZD1222 recipients totaled only five to seven. Donors skewed white British and female; clonal diversity was possibly underestimated. Regions left unmutated in variants are reportedly the target of nearly half of spike-specific TCRs.

This CDR3 comprises 15 residues. Per germline, CDR1 MNHEY and CDR2 SMNVEV (reference sequence). The J segment lost 2 bases and the V segment lost 5 bases, leaving 7 bases of the junction unmatched. The sequenced sample was peripheral blood, obtained on day 0 of AZD1222 vaccination. The chain uses TRBV27 and TRBJ1-2; 8 positions match TRBD1. The origin of this receptor is an adult in good health. CDR3 protein: CASSQHGTGNYGYTF. Here the CDR3 DNA reads TGTGCCAGCAGTCAGCACGGGACAGGCAACTATGGCTACACCTTC.